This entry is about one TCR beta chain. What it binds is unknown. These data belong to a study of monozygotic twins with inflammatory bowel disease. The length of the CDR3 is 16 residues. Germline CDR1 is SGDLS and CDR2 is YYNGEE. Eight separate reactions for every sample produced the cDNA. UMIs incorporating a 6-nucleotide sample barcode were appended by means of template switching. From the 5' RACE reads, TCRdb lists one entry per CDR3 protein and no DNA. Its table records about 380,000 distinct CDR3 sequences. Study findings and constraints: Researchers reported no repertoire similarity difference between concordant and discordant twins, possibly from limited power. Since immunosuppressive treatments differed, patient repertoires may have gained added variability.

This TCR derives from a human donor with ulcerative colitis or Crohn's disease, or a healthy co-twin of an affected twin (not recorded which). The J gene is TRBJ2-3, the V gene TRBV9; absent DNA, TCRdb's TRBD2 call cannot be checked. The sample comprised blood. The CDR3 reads CASSVGLAGPGYTQYF.